This TCR beta chain derives from a study of OX40 agonist ivuxolimab in advanced cancers. For the study at large: The study treated patients with ivuxolimab, an agonistic anti-OX40 (CD134) antibody. Partial responses were recorded for three patients, including one with hepatocellular carcinoma and two with cutaneous melanoma.

V gave up 3 bases and J gave up 6 bases, with 14 bases separating them. The germline V gene encodes CDR1 SGHTA and CDR2 FQGNSA. CDR3 length: 15 residues. This table comes from immunoSEQ multiplex PCR, and its TCRdb copy is limited to in-frame clones, with some not included. The table shows more than 20,000 clones, with roughly nine tenths occurring only once. The sequence derives from an adult with an advanced solid tumor such as melanoma, head and neck, liver or kidney cancer. The sample was CD4+ or CD8+ T cells sorted from blood, taken in a trial of the OX40 agonist ivuxolimab. The V and J genes are TRBV7-2 and TRBJ2-2, with D possibly being TRBD2 (6 bases). The CDR3 loop reads CASSFSSTGAGELFF. CDR3 nucleotides: TGTGCCAGCAGCTTCTCTAGTACGGGAGCCGGGGAGCTGTTTTTT.